The rows below give T cell receptor beta chains drawn from one sample of a study of blood T cell repertoires in COVID-19. Clones were sequenced by immunoSEQ multiplex PCR, and TCRdb holds only the in-frame ones, with some missing. The data hold approximately 65,000 clones, with approximately 80% observed a single time. Sequencing was performed on peripheral blood. These receptors came from a man between 60 and 75 years old with acute or convalescent COVID-19. Both conserved end residues are part of each CDR3. D genes are given only for firm matches. Size tells how often a clone was seen (once, few, many) or the class of an expanded clone, and some rows leave it out.

size: NA; D: TRBD2; V: TRBV4-3; J: TRBJ2-1; CDR3: CASSQDPGTSNEQFF; DNA: TGCGCCAGCAGCCAAGATCCCGGGACTAGCAATGAGCAGTTCTTC
size: NA; D: TRBD1; V: TRBV6-2/TRBV6-3; J: TRBJ1-3; CDR3: CASSYRTGTASLSGNTIYF; DNA: TGTGCCAGCAGTTACCGAACCGGGACAGCTTCACTCTCTGGAAACACCATATATTTT
size: NA; D: NA; V: TRBV7-9; J: TRBJ1-3; CDR3: CASSPRLRSQQYSGNTIYF; DNA: TGTGCCAGCAGCCCTAGACTCCGAAGCCAACAATACTCTGGAAACACCATATATTTT
size: NA; D: NA; V: TRBV2; J: TRBJ2-3; CDR3: CASSEDNTQYF; DNA: TGTGCCAGCAGTGAAGATAATACGCAGTATTTT
size: NA; D: NA; V: TRBV29-1; J: TRBJ2-3; CDR3: CSGSLAGTDTQYF; DNA: TGCAGCGGGTCACTAGCTGGCACAGATACGCAGTATTTT
size: NA; D: NA; V: TRBV7-9; J: TRBJ1-2; CDR3: CASSDGQKMYGYTF; DNA: TGTGCCAGCAGCGACGGACAGAAAATGTATGGCTACACCTTC
size: NA; D: TRBD1; V: TRBV20-1; J: TRBJ2-5; CDR3: CSASTGGFETQYF; DNA: TGCAGTGCTAGTACAGGGGGCTTTGAGACCCAGTACTTC
size: NA; D: NA; V: TRBV5-1; J: TRBJ2-1; CDR3: CASSLQGTEQFF; DNA: TGCGCCAGCAGCTTACAGGGCACTGAGCAGTTCTTC
size: NA; D: TRBD2; V: TRBV28; J: TRBJ2-1; CDR3: CASSAPLAGTYNEQFF; DNA: TGTGCCAGCAGCGCCCCCCTAGCGGGAACCTACAATGAGCAGTTCTTC
size: NA; D: NA; V: TRBV4-3; J: TRBJ2-3; CDR3: CASSLMTGSTDTQYF; DNA: TGCGCCAGCAGCCTAATGACGGGAAGCACAGATACGCAGTATTTT
size: NA; D: NA; V: TRBV18; J: TRBJ2-7; CDR3: CASSPLTREEQYF; DNA: TGTGCCAGCTCACCCCTGACACGGGAAGAGCAGTACTTC
size: NA; D: NA; V: TRBV24-1; J: TRBJ1-1; CDR3: CATSDWVGSEAFF; DNA: TGTGCCACCAGTGATTGGGTGGGCAGTGAAGCTTTCTTT
size: few; D: NA; V: TRBV7-2; J: TRBJ2-7; CDR3: CASSFSAGSYEQYF; DNA: TGTGCCAGCAGCTTTTCGGCAGGCTCCTACGAGCAGTACTTC
size: few; D: NA; V: TRBV7-9; J: TRBJ1-5; CDR3: CASSLGRDQPQHF; DNA: TGTGCCAGCAGCTTAGGCCGCGATCAGCCCCAGCATTTT
size: NA; D: TRBD2; V: TRBV18; J: TRBJ2-2; CDR3: CASSRLADDTGELFF; DNA: TGTGCCAGCTCGCGGCTAGCGGACGACACCGGGGAGCTGTTTTTT
size: many; D: TRBD1; V: TRBV5-1; J: TRBJ2-5; CDR3: CASSITGGRQETQYF; DNA: TGCGCCAGCAGCATCACAGGGGGACGGCAAGAGACCCAGTACTTC
size: NA; D: TRBD1; V: TRBV5-1; J: TRBJ1-4; CDR3: CASSPGTDEKLFF; DNA: TGCGCCAGCAGCCCCGGGACAGATGAAAAACTGTTTTTT
size: NA; D: TRBD1; V: TRBV4-3; J: TRBJ2-2; CDR3: CASSPGPGDSYTGELFF; DNA: TGCGCCAGCAGCCCGGGCCCCGGGGACAGTTACACCGGGGAGCTGTTTTTT
size: NA; D: NA; V: TRBV5-8; J: TRBJ2-7; CDR3: CASSLPGVTVDEQYF; DNA: TGTGCCAGCAGCTTACCCGGGGTGACGGTTGACGAGCAGTACTTC
size: NA; D: TRBD2; V: TRBV27; J: TRBJ2-1; CDR3: CASSPGTSPSEQFF; DNA: TGTGCCAGCAGTCCCGGGACTAGCCCGTCTGAGCAGTTCTTC
size: few; D: NA; V: TRBV27; J: TRBJ1-6; CDR3: CASSFRGNSPLHF; DNA: TGTGCCAGCAGTTTTCGGGGGAATTCACCCCTCCACTTT
size: NA; D: TRBD1; V: TRBV4-1; J: TRBJ1-1; CDR3: CASSKGQLNTEAFF; DNA: TGCGCCAGCAGCAAGGGACAGTTGAACACTGAAGCTTTCTTT
size: NA; D: TRBD1; V: TRBV19; J: TRBJ2-2; CDR3: CASSITRGRTGELFF; DNA: TGTGCCAGTAGTATCACCAGGGGGCGCACCGGGGAGCTGTTTTTT
size: many; D: NA; V: TRBV7-2; J: TRBJ2-2; CDR3: CASSRDRTDTGELFF; DNA: TGTGCCAGCAGCCGTGACCGGACTGACACCGGGGAGCTGTTTTTT
size: NA; D: NA; V: TRBV18; J: TRBJ2-3; CDR3: CASSPGAASTDTQYF; DNA: TGTGCCAGCTCACCGGGGGCGGCTAGCACAGATACGCAGTATTTT
size: NA; D: TRBD1; V: TRBV4-3; J: TRBJ2-2; CDR3: CASSQDVGQGYTGELFF; DNA: TGCGCCAGCAGCCAAGATGTCGGACAGGGGTACACCGGGGAGCTGTTTTTT
size: NA; D: TRBD1; V: TRBV24-1; J: TRBJ1-1; CDR3: CATSPTGGPGTEAFF; DNA: TGTGCCACCAGTCCTACAGGGGGCCCGGGCACTGAAGCTTTCTTT
size: NA; D: NA; V: TRBV15; J: TRBJ1-1; CDR3: CATSRDLAGNTEAFF; DNA: TGTGCCACCAGCAGAGATCTTGCGGGGAACACTGAAGCTTTCTTT
size: NA; D: TRBD1; V: TRBV7-8; J: TRBJ2-5; CDR3: CASSLQDRQGTQYF; DNA: TGTGCCAGCAGCTTACAGGACAGGCAGGGGACCCAGTACTTC
size: NA; D: NA; V: TRBV7-9; J: TRBJ2-1; CDR3: CASSWGRGEQFF; DNA: TGTGCCAGCAGCTGGGGTAGGGGTGAGCAGTTCTTC
size: NA; D: NA; V: TRBV9; J: TRBJ2-5; CDR3: CASSVSPGAETQYF; DNA: TGTGCCAGCAGCGTAAGCCCGGGAGCAGAGACCCAGTACTTC
size: NA; D: NA; V: TRBV28; J: TRBJ1-1; CDR3: CASSLAGMNTEAFF; DNA: TGTGCCAGCAGTTTGGCGGGGATGAACACTGAAGCTTTCTTT
size: NA; D: TRBD1; V: TRBV9; J: TRBJ1-4; CDR3: CASSATGGDEKLFF; DNA: TGTGCCAGCAGCGCGACAGGGGGCGATGAAAAACTGTTTTTT
size: once; D: TRBD2; V: TRBV2; J: TRBJ2-1; CDR3: CASSARRLAGTNEQFF; DNA: TGTGCCAGCAGTGCCCGGCGACTAGCGGGGACCAATGAGCAGTTCTTC
size: NA; D: TRBD2; V: TRBV24-1; J: TRBJ2-2; CDR3: CATSDLRGSGTRAGELFF; DNA: TGTGCCACCAGTGATTTGCGAGGTAGCGGGACCCGGGCCGGGGAGCTGTTTTTT
size: NA; D: NA; V: TRBV19; J: TRBJ1-3; CDR3: CASTLGRGSGNTIYF; DNA: TGTGCCAGTACCTTGGGTAGGGGATCCGGAAACACCATATATTTT
size: NA; D: NA; V: TRBV5-1; J: TRBJ1-1; CDR3: CASSLEGTIGGTEAFF; DNA: TGCGCCAGCAGCTTGGAGGGCACTATCGGGGGCACTGAAGCTTTCTTT
size: NA; D: TRBD2; V: TRBV27; J: TRBJ2-7; CDR3: CASRPGLAGILYEQYF; DNA: TGTGCCAGCAGACCCGGACTAGCGGGAATACTATACGAGCAGTACTTC
size: NA; D: TRBD2; V: TRBV4-3; J: TRBJ2-1; CDR3: CASSPERTSGYNEQFF; DNA: TGCGCCAGCAGCCCGGAAAGGACTAGCGGCTACAATGAGCAGTTCTTC
size: NA; D: NA; V: TRBV11-3; J: TRBJ1-3; CDR3: CASSLDSGREDGNTIYF; DNA: TGTGCCAGCAGCTTAGACAGTGGCAGGGAGGATGGAAACACCATATATTTT
size: NA; D: NA; V: TRBV7-2; J: TRBJ1-2; CDR3: CASSPHGDGTFREGYTF; DNA: TGTGCCAGCAGCCCACACGGAGACGGAACATTTCGGGAGGGCTACACCTTC
size: NA; D: NA; V: TRBV28; J: TRBJ1-1; CDR3: CASRIGGVEAFF; DNA: TGTGCCAGCAGAATCGGGGGGGTTGAAGCTTTCTTT
size: NA; D: NA; V: TRBV2; J: TRBJ2-2; CDR3: CASSVSQDKPNTGELFF; DNA: TGTGCCAGCAGTGTTTCCCAGGACAAGCCGAACACCGGGGAGCTGTTTTTT
size: NA; D: NA; V: TRBV21-1; J: TRBJ1-2; CDR3: CAAGLINYGYTF; DNA: TGTGCCGCTGGACTGATAAACTATGGCTACACCTTC
size: NA; D: NA; V: TRBV24-1; J: TRBJ2-7; CDR3: CATSRVKNYEQYF; DNA: TGTGCCACCAGCAGGGTTAAAAACTACGAGCAGTACTTC
size: NA; D: TRBD1; V: TRBV29-1; J: TRBJ1-5; CDR3: CSVADRVNQPQHF; DNA: TGCAGCGTTGCGGACAGGGTTAATCAGCCCCAGCATTTT
size: NA; D: NA; V: TRBV5-1; J: TRBJ2-7; CDR3: CASSPATGNGEQYF; DNA: TGCGCCAGCAGCCCTGCTACAGGGAACGGCGAGCAGTACTTC
size: NA; D: TRBD1; V: TRBV2; J: TRBJ1-5; CDR3: CASRRQGLGNQPQHF; DNA: TGTGCCAGCAGGAGACAGGGATTGGGCAATCAGCCCCAGCATTTT